One sample yielded the 19 T cell receptor beta chains listed below, sequenced in a study of blood T cell repertoires in COVID-19. TCRdb keeps only in-frame clones here, not all; method: immunoSEQ multiplex PCR. The top ten hold 10% of the sample, which has about 140,000 clones, roughly 88% seen once. The material sequenced was peripheral blood. The receptors shown here come from a man aged 60 to 69 with active or convalescent COVID-19.

The chain combines TRBV7-8 with TRBJ1-1, with 8 bases identical to TRBD1. Looked up from germline, CDR1 is SGHVS and CDR2 is FQNEAQ. V gave up 2 bases and J gave up 4 bases; unmatched junction bases: 0. This CDR3 has 13 residues. CDR3 bases: TGTGCCAGCAGCTTAACAGGGGGCACTGAAGCTTTCTTT. Translating gives CASSLTGGTEAFF.

The chain has TRBV4-3 and TRBJ2-7; TRBD1 is a possible D gene (6 bases). This CDR3 is built from 15 residues. V was shortened by 0 bases and J by 0 bases, with 9 bases between the two germline ends. Germline V gives CDR1 LGHNA, CDR2 YSLEER. CDR3 coding DNA: TGCGCCAGCAGCCAAGAAACAGGGAGCTCCTACGAGCAGTACTTC. It encodes CASSQETGSSYEQYF.

The chain recombines TRBV29-1 with TRBJ2-2; TRBD1 matches at 7 bases. The ends lost 2 bases at V and 3 bases at J; junction bases unmatched: 6. This CDR3 region has 15 residues. Germline V gives CDR1 SQVTM, CDR2 ANQGSEA. CDR3 in amino acids: CSVEKTGMDTGELFF. Written as DNA, the CDR3 is TGCAGCGTTGAAAAGACAGGGATGGACACCGGGGAGCTGTTTTTT.

V gene TRBV4-2 combines with J gene TRBJ1-2; D unresolved. V lost 4 bases and J 3 bases, leaving 12 bases between the germline ends. Germline V gene lookup returns CDR1 LGHNA and CDR2 YNFKEQ. This CDR3 spans 14 amino acids. In DNA form, the CDR3 reads TGTGCCAGCAGCCCGTCCCCAGAGGACTATGGCTACACCTTC. Its protein product is CASSPSPEDYGYTF.

The V and J genes are TRBV19 and TRBJ1-5; D unclear. CDR3 size: 16 residues. Deletions cut 8 bases from V and 0 bases from J, with 17 bases between. Per the germline V gene, CDR1 is LNHDA and CDR2 is SQIVND (reference sequence). The CDR3 coding sequence is TGTGCCAGTGGTCCGCTGCAGGCTTATAGCAATCAGCCCCAGCATTTT. Its protein is CASGPLQAYSNQPQHF.

The rearrangement uses TRBV5-1 and TRBJ2-2; D is possibly TRBD2 (5 bases). Germline V gives CDR1 SGHRS, CDR2 YFSETQ. The CDR3 loop spans 14 amino acids. V was clipped by 0 bases and J by 5 bases, with 8 bases between them. CDR3 DNA sequence: TGCGCCAGCAGCTTGGTGACTACGACCGGGGAGCTGTTTTTT. This gives the protein CASSLVTTTGELFF.

As for this clone: The sample has other DNA sequences that encode this CDR3 too. The gene calls are TRBV29-1 and TRBJ2-7; tentatively, D is TRBD2 (6 bases). CDR3 length equals 12 residues. V dropped 1 base and J dropped 3 bases, with 7 bases sitting between them. CDR1 and CDR2 (germline): SQVTM, ANQGSEA. CDR3 coding DNA: TGCAGCGTTGAAGTGGAGGGCTACGAGCAGTACTTC. Translation gives CSVEVEGYEQYF.

The chain has TRBV7-2 and TRBJ1-6; 8 bases line up with TRBD1. Germline V gives CDR1 SGHTA, CDR2 FQGNSA. The CDR3 runs 18 residues. The V and J ends lost 7 bases and 0 bases, in that order; junction bases with no gene match: 11. CDR3: CASTPRTGGSSYNSPLHF. CDR3 DNA: TGTGCCAGCACCCCACGTACAGGGGGGAGCTCCTATAATTCACCCCTCCACTTT.

The chain employs TRBV6-2 or TRBV6-3 and TRBJ1-1; unclear D gene. This CDR3 has 16 residues. Germline assignment: CDR1 MNHEY and CDR2 SVGEGT. V lost 0 bases and J lost 3, with 14 bases in between. The CDR3: CASSYSTARRDTEAFF. The CDR3 DNA follows: TGTGCCAGCAGTTACTCGACTGCAAGGCGGGACACTGAAGCTTTCTTT.

The chain employs TRBV6-5 and TRBJ2-2, with 8 bases fitting TRBD1. The germline gives CDR1 MNHEY, CDR2 SVGAGI. The CDR3 runs 15 residues. V lost 5 bases, J lost 3 bases, and 5 bases stayed unmatched. DNA for the CDR3: TGTGCCAGCAGTCCTGGACAGGGATACACCGGGGAGCTGTTTTTT. This translates into CASSPGQGYTGELFF.

This chain joins TRBV9 and TRBJ2-7; TRBD1 agrees at 8 bases. Per the germline V gene, CDR1 is SGDLS and CDR2 is YYNGEE. The J segment lost 4 bases and the V segment lost 0 bases, leaving 0 bases of the junction unmatched. The CDR3 totals 13 residues. CDR3 nucleotide sequence: TGTGCCAGCAGCGTAGGGGACAGGTACGAGCAGTACTTC. Translating gives CASSVGDRYEQYF.

Only one count was recorded for this clone. V is TRBV29-1 and J is TRBJ1-1; 9 positions match TRBD1. The V gene's germline CDR1 is SQVTM and CDR2 ANQGSEA. The CDR3 extends over 16 amino acids. J was trimmed by 5 bases and V by 5 bases; bases with no gene match: 15. The CDR3 region has the DNA TGCAGCGTTCAACGGGGGGACAGGGCGTTTGGGACTGAAGCTTTCTTT. Protein sequence: CSVQRGDRAFGTEAFF.

The gene calls are TRBV19 and TRBJ2-1; 8 bases fit TRBD1. The CDR3 consists of 15 residues. Germline V lookup: CDR1 LNHDA, CDR2 SQIVND (reference sequence). V lost 7 bases, J lost 10 bases, and 15 bases stayed unmatched. CDR3: CASTWGTGGFGEQFF. In DNA, the CDR3 is TGTGCCAGTACTTGGGGGACAGGTGGATTCGGAGAGCAGTTCTTC.

This rearrangement joins TRBV28 to TRBJ2-7; no reliable D call. CDR1 is MDHEN and CDR2 is SYDVKM in the germline V gene. The CDR3 consists of 15 residues. Trimming took 7 bases from V and 2 from J, leaving 18 bases between them. CDR3: CASNPTHGTTYEQYF. CDR3 nucleotides: TGTGCCAGCAATCCGACCCACGGCACTACCTACGAGCAGTACTTC.

V and J are TRBV5-1 and TRBJ2-7, with D perhaps TRBD1 (5 bases). V was trimmed by 4 bases and J by 0 bases, leaving 8 bases between them. The CDR3 runs to 13 residues. Germline V CDR1 and CDR2: SGHRS, YFSETQ. The CDR3 protein is CASSADNSYEQYF. In nucleotides, the CDR3 is TGCGCCAGCAGCGCGGACAACTCCTACGAGCAGTACTTC.

This clone has just one count. The chain links TRBV18 to TRBJ2-1, with a tentative D call TRBD2 (5 bases). V shed 3 bases and J shed 4 bases, with 13 bases lying between them. CDR3 length equals 15 residues. The V gene's germline CDR1 is KGHSH and CDR2 LQKENI. CDR3 protein: CASSPRARLYNEQFF. Written as DNA, the CDR3 is TGTGCCAGCTCACCGAGGGCCCGGCTATACAATGAGCAGTTCTTC.

Concerning this clone: One end of the junction is discordant with germline, which a read error may explain. The rearrangement uses TRBV5-5 and TRBJ2-7; TRBD1 matches at 7 bases. This CDR3 spans 11 amino acids. The germline V gene encodes CDR1 SGHKS and CDR2 YYEKEE (reference sequence). The CDR3 sequence is CASSLRTGTEF. The DNA of the CDR3 is TGTGCCAGCAGCTTGAGAACCGGGACAGAGTTC.

V usage is TRBV28 and J usage is TRBJ1-5; D gene ambiguous. Germline assignment: CDR1 MDHEN and CDR2 SYDVKM. This CDR3 region has 17 residues. Trimming took off 3 bases at V and 1 base at J, with 16 bases between the two ends. The DNA for the CDR3 is TGTGCCAGCAGTTTTCGGTGGGCCCAAGAAAGCAATCAGCCCCAGCATTTT. As protein: CASSFRWAQESNQPQHF.

Only a few counts were recorded for this clone. The chain uses TRBV5-1 and TRBJ2-6, with 8 positions matching TRBD2. J was trimmed by 4 bases and V by 4 bases; bases with no gene match: 7. The CDR3 covers 16 residues. Germline assignment: CDR1 SGHRS and CDR2 YFSETQ. The CDR3 here is CASSPRLANGANVLTF. The DNA for the CDR3 is TGCGCCAGCAGCCCGAGACTAGCGAACGGGGCCAACGTCCTGACTTTC.